This T cell receptor (beta chain) was documented in a study of T cell changes during pregnancy in multiple sclerosis. In germline, CDR1 is MNHEY, CDR2 SMNVEV (reference sequence). CDR3 length: 19 amino acids. V lost 2 bases to trimming and J lost 2 bases; unmatched junction nucleotides: 13. This clone appeared once. The assay was immunoSEQ multiplex PCR, and TCRdb's table has in-frame clones only and misses some. The sample contains around 40,000 clones, more than 85% of which appear only once. The receptor's source is a female donor with multiple sclerosis, enrolled in a pregnancy study. This chain joins TRBV27 and TRBJ1-5; 9 positions match TRBD1. Sample: CD4+ T cells from peripheral blood mononuclear cells, taken in the second trimester of pregnancy. The CDR3 spells CASSLKRQGGGLGNQPQHF. The DNA of the CDR3 is TGTGCCAGCAGTTTAAAGCGACAGGGGGGGGGATTGGGCAATCAGCCCCAGCATTTT.